The sequence of this T cell receptor beta chain was determined in a study of PD-L1 blockade in urothelial cancer. Study overall: There were a median of about 140,000 T cells in blood samples.

This table comes from immunoSEQ multiplex PCR, and its TCRdb copy is limited to in-frame clones, with some not included. The sample lists about 130,000 clones, around 84% seen once, with 3.2% in the top ten. Time point here: pretreatment peripheral blood. Enrolled patients showed locally advanced or metastatic urothelial carcinoma. V lost 2 bases to trimming and J lost 5 bases; unmatched junction nucleotides: 12. The germline CDR1 and CDR2 sequences are MNHEY and SMNVEV (reference sequence). This CDR3 spans 17 amino acids. Sequencing was performed on PBMCs, taken around atezolizumab (anti-PD-L1) treatment. The clonotype originates from a man between 45 and 60 years old with urothelial cancer. The rearrangement links TRBV27 to TRBJ1-5; 7 nucleotides align to TRBD1. CDR3 protein: CASSLRQGEGMYQPQHF. Here the CDR3 DNA reads TGTGCCAGCAGTTTACGACAGGGAGAAGGGATGTATCAGCCCCAGCATTTT.